The clone carrying this TCR beta chain came up a few times. TCRdb independently ran MiXCR on the 5' RACE reads; one entry per CDR3 protein. The data show 40,000 to 45,000 distinct CDR3 sequences, more than 9% seen once. The record originates from a study of early T cells in non-severe SARS-CoV-2 infection. For the study at large: Sequenced material consisted of bulk RNA (from unsorted whole blood), and chains were unpaired.

The germline V gene encodes CDR1 SGHTA and CDR2 FQGNSA. CDR3 length: 12 amino acids. With 5 bases removed from V and 4 bases from J, the gap between germline ends came to 9 bases. What was sequenced was whole blood. V gene TRBV7-2 combines with J gene TRBJ2-7; no firm D call. The clonotype was recovered from an adult who was a healthcare worker with PCR-confirmed SARS-CoV-2 infection or an uninfected control (not recorded which). CDR3 DNA: TGTGCCAGCAGCGGTCCTACATACGAGCAGTACTTC. This sequence encodes CASSGPTYEQYF.